A single sample is the source of the 27 T cell receptor beta chains below, sequenced in a study of T cell responses to AZD1222 COVID-19 vaccine. The data were produced by immunoSEQ multiplex PCR, yet TCRdb's version contains in-frame clones alone and is incomplete. The table has tens of thousands of clones, around 90% seen once; the top ten hold just under 2%. The material sequenced was peripheral blood, taken on day 0 of AZD1222 vaccination. The receptor source for this set is an adult in good health.

In regard to this clone: Germline is not matched at one junction end, which may reflect a read error. CDR3 coding DNA: TGCGCCAGCTGTGATGTGGTTAGCGACTCTAACTACGAGCAGTACTTC. Protein product: CASCDVVSDSNYEQYF. The V gene is TRBV10-2, the J gene TRBJ2-7; D perhaps matches TRBD2 (5 bases). The CDR3 spans 16 residues. The V gene's germline CDR1 is WSHSY and CDR2 SAAADI.

The chain couples TRBV21-1 to TRBJ2-5; the table calls TRBD1, which could not be checked here. TRBV21-1 is a known pseudogene. The CDR3 loop spans 15 amino acids. CDR3 loop: CASTQQDRVYETQYF. The CDR3 nucleotides read TGTGCCAGCACTCAACAGGACAGGGTCTATGAGACCCAGTACTTC.

V gene TRBV7-9 combines with J gene TRBJ1-3; D uncertain. V lost 8 bases to trimming and J lost 2 bases, with 13 bases between them. The CDR3 runs to 14 residues. The germline V gene encodes CDR1 SEHNR and CDR2 FQNEAQ (reference sequence). The CDR3 DNA is TGTGCCAGCGGTTTACAGCAAACTGGAAACACCATATATTTT. It specifies CASGLQQTGNTIYF. Using reference TRBV7-9 and TRBJ1-3 for the parts outside the CDR3, the full variable domain is DTGVSQNPRHKITKRGQNVTFRCDPISEHNRLYWYRQTLGQGPEFLTYFQNEAQLEKSRLLSDRFSAERPKGSFSTLEIQRTEQGDSAMYLCASGLQQTGNTIYFGEGSWLTVV.

The CDR3 sequence is CASRRNVGVGELFF. In DNA form, the CDR3 reads TGTGCCAGCAGGCGCAACGTGGGGGTCGGGGAGCTGTTTTTT. The chain recombines TRBV11-1 with TRBJ2-2; D is tentatively TRBD1 or TRBD2 (5 bases each). The germline V gene has CDR1 SGHAT and CDR2 FQDESV (reference sequence). The CDR3 extends over 14 amino acids. V lost 6 bases and J 7 bases, leaving 15 bases between the germline ends.

This clone was observed a handful of times. The chain joins TRBV29-1 to TRBJ1-2; D unclear. Per germline, CDR1 SQVTM and CDR2 ANQGSEA. The CDR3 consists of 15 residues. V lost 4 bases and J lost 3, with 18 bases in between. CDR3 in amino acids: CSVVPPRGMDYGYTF. The CDR3 DNA sequence: TGCAGCGTTGTCCCCCCCCGGGGAATGGACTATGGCTACACCTTC. The full variable domain, its missing parts supplied by reference TRBV29-1 and TRBJ1-2, is SAVISQKPSRDICQRGTSLTIQCQVDSQVTMMFWYRQQPGQSLTLIATANQGSEATYESGFVIDKFPISRPNLTFSTLTVSNMSPEDSSIYLCSVVPPRGMDYGYTFGSGTRLTVV.

CDR3 sequence: CASSFGSMAKNIQYF. For the CDR3, the DNA is TGTGCCAGCAGCTTCGGGAGTATGGCCAAAAACATTCAGTACTTC. The chain uses TRBV7-9 and TRBJ2-4, with D perhaps matching TRBD2 (6 bases). This CDR3 is built from 15 residues. Germline values: CDR1 SEHNR, CDR2 FQNEAQ (reference sequence). The ends were cut back, 3 bases at V and 1 base at J, with 10 bases in the middle.

V gene TRBV29-1 combines with J gene TRBJ2-1; perhaps D is TRBD1 or TRBD2 (5 bases each). With 5 bases removed from V and 9 bases from J, the gap between germline ends came to 14 bases. The CDR3 has 12 residues. Germline-derived CDR1 and CDR2 are SQVTM and ANQGSEA. CDR3 DNA: TGCAGCGTTCGGCAGGGTCGGGGTGAGCAGTTCTTC. Protein: CSVRQGRGEQFF.

The chain links TRBV12-3 or TRBV12-4 to TRBJ1-1; a possible D gene is TRBD1 (6 bases). This CDR3 region has 11 residues. Trimming removed 3 bases at V and 8 bases at J, with 7 bases between. This chain's CDR3 is CASSFRGEAFF. In DNA form, the CDR3 reads TGTGCCAGCAGTTTTAGGGGGGAAGCTTTCTTT.

This rearrangement joins TRBV18 to TRBJ2-3; D not certain. The germline V gene has CDR1 KGHSH and CDR2 LQKENI. The germline V and J ends were trimmed by 2 bases and 0 bases, with 3 bases remaining between them. This CDR3 spans 13 amino acids. DNA of the CDR3: TGTGCCAGCTCACCAATGAGCACAGATACGCAGTATTTT. Translated: CASSPMSTDTQYF.

The chain combines TRBV2 with TRBJ1-2; 8 bases map to TRBD1. The V gene end was trimmed by 6 bases and the J gene end by 1 base; junction bases not matched to a gene: 4. This CDR3 contains 14 residues. CDR1 is SNHLY and CDR2 is FYNNEI in the germline V gene. The CDR3 sequence: CASRRTGNNYGYTF. CDR3 nucleotide sequence: TGTGCCAGCAGGCGGACAGGGAATAACTATGGCTACACCTTC. The variable domain in full, completed from reference TRBV2 and TRBJ1-2, reads EPEVTQTPSHQVTQMGQEVILRCVPISNHLYFYWYRQILGQKVEFLVSFYNNEISEKSEIFDDQFSVERPDGSNFTLKIRSTKLEDSAMYFCASRRTGNNYGYTFGSGTRLTVV.

This clone was detected only a few times. This chain links TRBV5-4 with TRBJ2-1; a possible D gene is TRBD2 (7 bases). Deletions cut 7 bases from V and 4 bases from J, with 15 bases between. The CDR3 length is 14 residues. Germline-derived CDR1 and CDR2 are SGHNT and YYREEE (reference sequence). The CDR3 nucleotides read TGTGCCAGCTCCTTGGGAGGGGGGTACAATGAGCAGTTCTTC. Residues: CASSLGGGYNEQFF.

This clone was picked up a small number of times. V usage is TRBV27 and J usage is TRBJ1-2; 10 nucleotides align to TRBD1. After removal of 5 bases from V and 4 bases from J, the junction contained 10 bases not matched to a gene. CDR1 is MNHEY and CDR2 is SMNVEV in the germline V gene (reference sequence). The CDR3 is 16 residues long. CDR3 amino acids: CASSPEPTGGVYGYTF. The CDR3 region has the DNA TGTGCCAGCAGTCCTGAACCGACAGGGGGCGTCTATGGCTACACCTTC.

CDR3 amino acids: CASSAQKTGLSGNTIYF. The CDR3 region has the DNA TGTGCCAGTAGTGCGCAAAAGACAGGGTTGTCGGGAAACACCATATATTTT. This chain uses TRBV19 with TRBJ1-3; 7 nucleotides align to TRBD1. V shed 5 bases and J 4 bases; nucleotides not matched to a gene: 14. The CDR3 is made up of 17 amino acids. Germline V lookup: CDR1 LNHDA, CDR2 SQIVND (reference sequence).

This chain links TRBV10-2 with TRBJ2-1; possibly TRBD1 for D (7 bases). The CDR3 runs 16 residues. Germline loops: CDR1 WSHSY, CDR2 SAAADI. The V gene lost 7 bases and the J gene lost 12 bases, with 28 bases spanning the gap. CDR3 amino acids: CASTTLRGQGGRGQFF. The CDR3 coding sequence is TGCGCCAGCACCACCCTAAGGGGGCAGGGGGGTCGTGGGCAGTTCTTC.

This clone was observed once. The chain combines TRBV5-1 with TRBJ2-1, with 12 nucleotides matching TRBD2. Germline V lookup: CDR1 SGHRS, CDR2 YFSETQ. This CDR3 has 15 residues. The ends lost 5 bases at V and 4 bases at J; junction bases unmatched: 4. The CDR3 nucleotides are TGCGCCAGCAGTTTCACTAGCGGGGGGTACAATGAGCAGTTCTTC. As protein: CASSFTSGGYNEQFF.

This chain connects TRBV30 to TRBJ2-2; 9 bases match TRBD1. J gave up 3 bases and V 0 bases, and 2 bases lay outside the gene matches. Germline CDR1 GTSNPN, CDR2 SVGIG (reference sequence). The CDR3 loop spans 15 amino acids. This CDR3 reads CAWSVRDRDTGELFF. Here the CDR3 DNA reads TGTGCCTGGAGTGTACGGGACAGGGACACCGGGGAGCTGTTTTTT.

CDR3 nucleotides: TGTGCCAGCAGCGAAGGACTAGCGGGAGTTGTAACAGATACGCAGTATTTT. Translated: CASSEGLAGVVTDTQYF. The chain is built from TRBV21-1 and TRBJ2-3; whether TRBD2, the table's D call, matches the DNA was not checked. TRBV21-1 is tagged as a pseudogene. This CDR3 spans 17 amino acids.

This clone was recorded once. The rearrangement uses TRBV9 and TRBJ2-7, with TRBD2 matching 13 bases. V was pared by 3 bases and J by 0 bases, with 3 bases of the junction left unmatched. Germline lookup yields CDR1 SGDLS and CDR2 YYNGEE. This CDR3 has 16 residues. CDR3 in DNA: TGTGCCAGCAGCGAGGGACTAGCGGGAAGCTCCTACGAGCAGTACTTC. Protein: CASSEGLAGSSYEQYF.

The chain carries TRBV2 and TRBJ2-3; 7 nucleotides align to TRBD2. CDR1 is SNHLY and CDR2 is FYNNEI in the germline V gene. Trimming at V came to 4 bases and at J to 4 bases, leaving 5 bases not matched to a gene. The CDR3 sequence is 14 residues long. CDR3: CASSVGTTADTQYF. The DNA of the CDR3 is TGTGCCAGCAGTGTTGGGACTACCGCAGATACGCAGTATTTT.

The gene calls are TRBV2 and TRBJ1-5; 12 nucleotides match TRBD1. The germline CDR1 and CDR2 sequences are SNHLY and FYNNEI. The V segment lost 6 bases and the J segment 6 bases; nucleotides outside the gene matches: 6. The CDR3 consists of 15 residues. CDR3 amino acids: CASRAGTGGLQPQHF. For the CDR3, the DNA is TGTGCCAGCAGGGCCGGGACAGGGGGCCTTCAGCCCCAGCATTTT. Based on the CDR3 plus reference TRBV2 and TRBJ1-5, the full variable domain is EPEVTQTPSHQVTQMGQEVILRCVPISNHLYFYWYRQILGQKVEFLVSFYNNEISEKSEIFDDQFSVERPDGSNFTLKIRSTKLEDSAMYFCASRAGTGGLQPQHFGDGTRLSIL.

The chain uses TRBV21-1 and TRBJ2-4; the D segment call TRBD1 is taken from the table without a DNA check. TRBV21-1 is a pseudogene locus. The CDR3 covers 21 residues. This CDR3 reads CASSKPVRALEGLIAKNIQYF. The DNA of the CDR3 is TGTGCCAGCAGCAAACCCGTCAGGGCACTGGAAGGCCTAATAGCCAAAAACATTCAGTACTTC.

This chain joins TRBV3-1 (or the pseudogene TRBV3-2) and TRBJ1-3; D call uncertain. The germline V gene has CDR1 LGHDT and CDR2 YNNKEL (reference sequence). The length of the CDR3 is 12 residues. V was trimmed by 4 bases and J by 2 bases, leaving 3 bases between them. In DNA form, the CDR3 reads TGTGCCAGCAGCCGACCTGGAAACACCATATATTTT. This sequence encodes CASSRPGNTIYF.

The rearrangement links TRBV6-5 to TRBJ1-2; D gene ambiguous. The V and J ends lost 4 bases and 5 bases respectively, with 11 bases between them. The CDR3 covers 13 residues. Germline loops: CDR1 MNHEY, CDR2 SVGAGI. Here the CDR3 reads CASSFKGEYGYTF. DNA of the CDR3: TGTGCCAGCAGTTTCAAGGGAGAATATGGCTACACCTTC.

The chain employs TRBV5-1 and TRBJ1-2; 8 bases map to TRBD1. J gave up 5 bases and V 5 bases, and 8 bases lay outside the gene matches. The CDR3 has 14 amino acids. Germline V lookup: CDR1 SGHRS, CDR2 YFSETQ. The CDR3 bases are TGCGCCAGCAGGGTATCAGGGGGCCGTTATGGCTACACCTTC. As protein: CASRVSGGRYGYTF.

The rearrangement uses TRBV3-1 (or the pseudogene TRBV3-2) and TRBJ1-2; maybe TRBD1 (5 bases). The CDR3 runs 16 residues. Looked up from germline, CDR1 is LGHDT and CDR2 is YNNKEL (reference sequence). Deletions cut 2 bases from V and 7 bases from J, with 20 bases between. The CDR3: CASSQNPTGDPSGYTF. CDR3 in DNA: TGTGCCAGCAGCCAAAACCCAACGGGGGACCCGTCTGGCTACACCTTC.

The gene calls are TRBV28 and TRBJ2-1; the D is unclear. CDR3 size: 12 residues. Germline CDR1 and CDR2: MDHEN and SYDVKM. Deletions cut 1 base from V and 9 bases from J, with 7 bases between. CDR3 protein: CASSLSGTEQFF. The CDR3 DNA is TGTGCCAGCAGTTTATCAGGCACTGAGCAGTTCTTC.

In its sample, this clone was seen a few times. V gene TRBV14 combines with J gene TRBJ2-3; D is uncertain. CDR1 SGHDN and CDR2 FVKESK come from the germline V gene. CDR3 length: 15 amino acids. Trimming pared 6 bases from V and 2 bases from J, leaving 15 bases between. As DNA, the CDR3 is TGTGCCAGCAGTCGCAAAGCCCTGATCACAGATACGCAGTATTTT. It is translated as CASSRKALITDTQYF.